This T cell receptor (beta chain) was observed in a study of blood T cells in healthy people across ages. Study results and limitations: There was a strong correlation between TCR beta diversity and naive T cell percentage.

Donor samples were obtained from healthy Caucasian individuals from Russia, aged 6 to 90. Extractions gave at least 5 micrograms of total RNA per sample. A J-beta primer mix and a sample-barcoded 5' primer were used in a second PCR of roughly 6 to 12 cycles. Per sample, CDR3-containing paired-end reads numbered at least 2.5 million. In TCRdb, the 5' RACE reads were re-called with MiXCR into one record per CDR3 protein. The repertoire holds around 850,000 distinct CDR3 sequences, with 30% to 45% as singletons. Concerning this clonotype itself: Its specificity is not known. A much larger clone differs by one base, so this may be a read error.

CDR3 length equals 14 residues. Germline V gene lookup returns CDR1 MGHRA and CDR2 YSYEKL. V gave up 0 bases and J gave up 7 bases, with 12 bases separating them. This chain links TRBV4-1 with TRBJ1-2; possibly TRBD1 for D (5 bases). Sequencing used blood. The clonotype comes from a man in his late teens or twenties in good health. The CDR3: CASSQDRKGFGYTF. CDR3 DNA sequence: TGCGCCAGCAGCCAAGATCGGAAGGGGTTTGGCTACACCTTC.